These 4 T cell receptor beta chains were all obtained from the same sample, sequenced in a study of CD8 T cells in ankylosing spondylitis (dated by TCRdb to about 2017). The paper's findings and limits, for the study overall: A TCR beta motif made up of several highly homologous amino acid variants appeared to be characteristic of blood from ankylosing spondylitis patients.

Libraries came from 5' RACE. Sequencing instrument: Illumina HiSeq 2500. The public reads were run again by TCRdb, first through fastp at Q25 and then through MiXCR, and only productive beta chains were kept. Under each unique CDR3 protein, matching rows form one entry showing the most common genes and DNA. The sample table lists 350,000 to 450,000 distinct CDR3 sequences, roughly a quarter of them with a count of one. The top ten constitute approximately 1% of the sample. The antigens these receptors bind are not known. The sequencing input was blood, either unsorted or a sorted T cell fraction (not recorded which). The receptors shown here come from a male donor with ankylosing spondylitis.

The table lists this clonotype with a count of one. The V and J genes are TRBV5-8 and TRBJ2-3; TRBD2 might be the D (5 bases). Germline loops: CDR1 SGHTS, CDR2 YDEGEE. The CDR3 contains 15 residues. Trimming stripped 0 bases from V and 3 bases from J, with 11 bases between. The CDR3 DNA follows: TGTGCCAGCAGCTTGGCCGGGGAGTGGACAGATACGCAGTATTTT. Encoded protein: CASSLAGEWTDTQYF. Looking up the rest from reference TRBV5-8 and TRBJ2-3 gives the full variable domain: EAGVTQSPTHLIKTRGQQATLRCSPISGHTSVYWYQQALGLGLQFLLWYDEGEERNRGNFPPRFSGRQFPNYSSELNVNALELEDSALYLCASSLAGEWTDTQYFGPGTRLTVL.

This clonotype appeared a few times. The V and J genes are TRBV5-1 and TRBJ2-1; tentative D call: TRBD2 (6 bases). Trimming took off 0 bases at V and 7 bases at J, with 14 bases between the two ends. Looked up from germline, CDR1 is SGHRS and CDR2 is YFSETQ. The CDR3 runs to 15 residues. CDR3 sequence: CASSLAPVGSNEQFF. The CDR3 DNA is TGCGCCAGCAGCTTGGCTCCAGTCGGGAGTAATGAGCAGTTCTTC.

V gene TRBV12-3 or TRBV12-4 combines with J gene TRBJ2-1; a weak D match, TRBD2 (6 bases). This CDR3 contains 14 residues. V was trimmed by 6 bases and J by 9 bases, leaving 18 bases between them. The CDR3 DNA sequence: TGTGCCAGCAGGACCGGGACTCGAGGCTCTGAGCAGTTCTTC. It translates to CASRTGTRGSEQFF.

V is TRBV12-3 or TRBV12-4 and J is TRBJ2-2; TRBD2 matches 9 bases. The CDR3 runs 16 residues. Trimming took 2 bases from V and 4 from J; bases not matched to a gene: 5. The CDR3 DNA is TGTGCCAGCAGTTTAAAGGCGGGAGGGGGCACCGGGGAGCTGTTTTTT. It yields the protein CASSLKAGGGTGELFF.